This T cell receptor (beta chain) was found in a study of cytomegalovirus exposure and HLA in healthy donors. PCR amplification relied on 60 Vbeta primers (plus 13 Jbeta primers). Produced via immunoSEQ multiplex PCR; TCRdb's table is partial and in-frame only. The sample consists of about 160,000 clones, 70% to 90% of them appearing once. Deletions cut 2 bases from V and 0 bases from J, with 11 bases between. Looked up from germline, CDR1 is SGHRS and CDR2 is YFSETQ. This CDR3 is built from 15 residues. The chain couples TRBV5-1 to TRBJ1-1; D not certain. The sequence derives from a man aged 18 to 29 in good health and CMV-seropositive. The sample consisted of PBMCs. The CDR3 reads CASSFGEGMNTEAFF. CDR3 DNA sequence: TGCGCCAGCAGCTTCGGGGAGGGAATGAACACTGAAGCTTTCTTT.